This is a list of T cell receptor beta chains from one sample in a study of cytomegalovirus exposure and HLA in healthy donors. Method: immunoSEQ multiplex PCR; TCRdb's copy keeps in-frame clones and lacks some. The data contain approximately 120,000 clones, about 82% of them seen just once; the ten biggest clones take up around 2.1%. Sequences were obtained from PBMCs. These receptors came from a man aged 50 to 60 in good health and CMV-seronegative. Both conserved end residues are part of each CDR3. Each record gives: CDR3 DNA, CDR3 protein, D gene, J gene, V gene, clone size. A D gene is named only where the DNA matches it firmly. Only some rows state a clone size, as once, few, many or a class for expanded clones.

cdr3_nt: TGCAGCGGCGGGGTGGTGGACACTGAAGCTTTCTTT
cdr3_aa: CSGGVVDTEAFF
d_call: -
j_call: TRBJ1-1
v_call: TRBV29-1
clone_size: -

cdr3_nt: TGTGCCAGCAGCTTCTTCCAGGCCGGAAGTGAAGCTTTCTTT
cdr3_aa: CASSFFQAGSEAFF
d_call: -
j_call: TRBJ1-1
v_call: TRBV5-4
clone_size: -

cdr3_nt: TGTTCCAGCAGCTTAGGGGGCCTCGAGCAGTACTTC
cdr3_aa: CSSSLGGLEQYF
d_call: TRBD1
j_call: TRBJ2-7
v_call: TRBV7-9
clone_size: -

cdr3_nt: TGTGCCAGCAGCCATGCACGGGAAGTGGGCGATGAGCAGTTCTTC
cdr3_aa: CASSHAREVGDEQFF
d_call: -
j_call: TRBJ2-1
v_call: TRBV4-2
clone_size: once

cdr3_nt: TGTGCCAGCAGCTCCGGACAGGACACTGAAGCTTTCTTT
cdr3_aa: CASSSGQDTEAFF
d_call: TRBD1
j_call: TRBJ1-1
v_call: TRBV11-2
clone_size: few

cdr3_nt: TGTGCCAGCAGCGGGAGGGACAGGGCGGGTGGCTACACCTTC
cdr3_aa: CASSGRDRAGGYTF
d_call: TRBD1
j_call: TRBJ1-2
v_call: TRBV9
clone_size: -

cdr3_nt: TGTGCCAGCAGCTTGGGGGGGCCAGGGGGCTACGAGCAGTACTTC
cdr3_aa: CASSLGGPGGYEQYF
d_call: TRBD1
j_call: TRBJ2-7
v_call: TRBV5-6
clone_size: -

cdr3_nt: TGCAGCGTTTACAGACCGGACACCGGGGAGCTGTTTTTT
cdr3_aa: CSVYRPDTGELFF
d_call: -
j_call: TRBJ2-2
v_call: TRBV29-1
clone_size: -

cdr3_nt: TGTGCCAGCAGCCTTAGCTTCCCCCCCCGTCGGCGTACTGAAGCTTTCTTT
cdr3_aa: CASSLSFPPRRRTEAFF
d_call: -
j_call: TRBJ1-1
v_call: TRBV5-6
clone_size: few

cdr3_nt: TGTGCCAGCAGCGTAGATAACAGCCTCGGGAGCTACACCTTC
cdr3_aa: CASSVDNSLGSYTF
d_call: -
j_call: TRBJ1-2
v_call: TRBV9
clone_size: -

cdr3_nt: TGCGCCAGCAGCCAAGACAGGGCTCCCGGCTACACCTTC
cdr3_aa: CASSQDRAPGYTF
d_call: -
j_call: TRBJ1-2
v_call: TRBV4-3
clone_size: -

cdr3_nt: TGTGCCAGCAGCACGACAGGTCCAACCTACGAGCAGTACTTC
cdr3_aa: CASSTTGPTYEQYF
d_call: -
j_call: TRBJ2-7
v_call: TRBV6-1
clone_size: -

cdr3_nt: TGTGCCAGCAGCTTACAGCGGGGGACCCGAGATACGCAGTATTTT
cdr3_aa: CASSLQRGTRDTQYF
d_call: TRBD2
j_call: TRBJ2-3
v_call: TRBV7-6
clone_size: -

cdr3_nt: TGTGCCAGCAGTGAAGTATACTGGGGGGACACTGAAGCTTTCTTT
cdr3_aa: CASSEVYWGDTEAFF
d_call: -
j_call: TRBJ1-1
v_call: TRBV6-1
clone_size: -

cdr3_nt: TGTGCCAGCAGCAAGAACAGGGGGGCTAATGAAAAACTGTTTTTT
cdr3_aa: CASSKNRGANEKLFF
d_call: TRBD1
j_call: TRBJ1-4
v_call: TRBV11-2
clone_size: -

cdr3_nt: TGCGCCAGCAGCGATCGAGGGGGGGGAAAAGGGACCCAGTACTTC
cdr3_aa: CASSDRGGGKGTQYF
d_call: -
j_call: TRBJ2-5
v_call: TRBV5-1
clone_size: -

cdr3_nt: TGTGCCAGCAGTCGGACTGCCAATGAAAAACTGTTTTTT
cdr3_aa: CASSRTANEKLFF
d_call: -
j_call: TRBJ1-4
v_call: TRBV7-2
clone_size: -

cdr3_nt: TGTGCCAGCAGCTTAGCCAAGCGGGGGGGTGGAGAGCAGTTCTTC
cdr3_aa: CASSLAKRGGGEQFF
d_call: TRBD2
j_call: TRBJ2-1
v_call: TRBV11-1
clone_size: -